These 20 T cell receptor beta chains came from one sample sequenced in a study of response to subunit inactivated influenza vaccine. TCRdb processed the RT-PCR reads anew with MiXCR; each CDR3 protein has one entry. The sample has about 700,000 distinct CDR3 sequences; roughly 13% are singletons. The sequencing used PBMCs from blood, collected roughly 2 weeks before vaccination. These receptors came from a man between 50 and 59 years old who received an inactivated influenza vaccine.

This chain connects TRBV18 to TRBJ2-2, with 9 bases matching TRBD1. With V trimmed by 4 bases and J by 4 bases, 4 bases remained unmatched. The CDR3 loop spans 15 amino acids. Per the germline V gene, CDR1 is KGHSH and CDR2 is LQKENI. CDR3: CASSLRTGVTGELFF. The CDR3 nucleotides are TGTGCCAGCTCACTCCGGACAGGGGTCACCGGGGAGCTGTTTTTT.

The chain combines TRBV11-2 with TRBJ2-7; 8 nucleotides match TRBD1. Germline V gene sequence: CDR1 SGHAT, CDR2 FQNNGV. V gave up 2 bases and J gave up 0 bases; unmatched junction bases: 6. This CDR3 comprises 16 residues. CDR3: CASSLSRQGTSYEQYF. The CDR3 coding sequence is TGTGCCAGCAGCTTATCCCGACAGGGGACCTCCTACGAGCAGTACTTC.

A few counts support this clonotype. The chain is built from TRBV20-1 and TRBJ2-1; TRBD2 matches at 9 bases. The germline V gene encodes CDR1 DFQATT and CDR2 SNEGSKA (reference sequence). There are 15 residues in the CDR3. Trimming cost V 4 bases and J 6 bases; bases outside gene matches: 10. CDR3: CSANWASGMSNEQFF. The CDR3 coding sequence is TGCAGTGCTAACTGGGCTAGCGGGATGAGCAATGAGCAGTTCTTC.

There are a few counts of this clonotype. The chain combines TRBV11-2 with TRBJ2-7, with 10 bases fitting TRBD2. The CDR3 is made up of 15 amino acids. The ends lost 5 bases at V and 5 bases at J; junction bases unmatched: 9. Germline V CDR1 and CDR2: SGHAT, FQNNGV. The CDR3 DNA reads TGTGCCAGCAGCCCCCATCTAGCGGGAGTTGACGAGCAGTACTTC. It encodes CASSPHLAGVDEQYF.

The gene calls are TRBV30 and TRBJ2-2; D assignment may be TRBD1 or TRBD2 (5 bases each). CDR3 length: 14 residues. The germline CDR1 and CDR2 sequences are GTSNPN and SVGIG (reference sequence). The germline V and J ends were trimmed by 0 bases and 1 base, with 6 bases remaining between them. The CDR3 nucleotides read TGTGCCTGGAGTGTTGGGGGGAACACCGGGGAGCTGTTTTTT. This translates into CAWSVGGNTGELFF. The entire variable domain, with the rest obtained from reference TRBV30 and TRBJ2-2, is as follows: SQTIHQWPATLVQPVGSPLSLECTVEGTSNPNLYWYRQAAGRGLQLLFYSVGIGQISSEVPQNLSASRPQDRQFILSSKKLLLSDSGFYLCAWSVGGNTGELFFGEGSRLTVL.

The genes are TRBV3-1 and TRBJ2-2; possibly TRBD2 for D (5 bases). The CDR3 extends over 14 amino acids. V shed 4 bases and J shed 4 bases, with 10 bases lying between them. CDR1 is LGHDT, CDR2 YNNKEL, per germline (reference sequence). In DNA, the CDR3 is TGTGCCAGCAGCCCCTCGAGCGGCACCGGGGAGCTGTTTTTT. Amino acid sequence: CASSPSSGTGELFF.

The rearrangement uses TRBV7-8 and TRBJ2-7; D gene unclear. Deletions cut 2 bases from V and 5 bases from J, with 7 bases between. This CDR3 has 12 residues. Germline V CDR1 and CDR2: SGHVS, FQNEAQ. The CDR3 loop reads CASSLIVDEQYF. CDR3 bases: TGTGCCAGCAGCTTAATTGTGGACGAGCAGTACTTC.

The chain joins TRBV6-6 to TRBJ2-1, with D possibly matching TRBD1 (6 bases). Trimming took 5 bases from V and 6 from J, leaving 11 bases between them. This CDR3 has 13 residues. Germline-derived CDR1 and CDR2 are MNHNY and SVGAGI (reference sequence). The CDR3 here is CASSQGSANEQFF. Written as DNA, the CDR3 is TGTGCCAGCAGTCAGGGGTCCGCCAATGAGCAGTTCTTC.

This rearrangement joins TRBV10-3 to TRBJ2-1; D perhaps matches TRBD1 (5 bases). There are 12 residues in the CDR3. Deletions cut 6 bases from V and 6 bases from J, with 9 bases between. The germline V gene encodes CDR1 ENHRY and CDR2 SYGVKD. The DNA of the CDR3 is TGTGCCATCAGGACAGAAGTCAATGAGCAGTTCTTC. As protein: CAIRTEVNEQFF.

The V call is TRBV6-2 or TRBV6-3, the J call TRBJ1-5; no definite D call. The CDR3 spans 13 residues. The germline gives CDR1 MNHEY, CDR2 SVGEGT. V lost 1 base to trimming and J lost 7 bases, with 8 bases between them. CDR3 loop: CASSYYTEQPQHF. The CDR3 bases are TGTGCCAGCAGTTACTATACGGAACAGCCCCAGCATTTT.

The table lists this clonotype with a few counts. The chain couples TRBV20-1 to TRBJ2-2, with D maybe TRBD2 (7 bases). The CDR3 spans 14 residues. CDR1 and CDR2 (germline): DFQATT, SNEGSKA (reference sequence). The V end was cut by 6 bases, the J end by 0 bases, with 11 bases between. DNA for the CDR3: TGCAGTGCAGAGGGGGGGGCGAACACCGGGGAGCTGTTTTTT. Translated: CSAEGGANTGELFF.

This clonotype was detected once. The rearrangement uses TRBV6-5 and TRBJ2-4; no definite D call. V was clipped by 0 bases and J by 1 base, with 4 bases between them. Germline V gene data show CDR1 as MNHEY and CDR2 as SVGAGI. The CDR3 is made up of 14 amino acids. CDR3 protein: CASSYSGAKNIQYF. Here the CDR3 DNA reads TGTGCCAGCAGTTACTCTGGGGCCAAAAACATTCAGTACTTC.

In nucleotides, the CDR3 is TGTGCCAGCAGCTTAGCAGGGGGGACTAGCGGGAGGATATACAATGAGCAGTTCTTC. Residues: CASSLAGGTSGRIYNEQFF. J is TRBJ2-1 and V is TRBV7-2, with 15 bases that match TRBD2. Losses at the gene ends were 0 bases for V and 4 bases for J; bases not matched to a gene: 7. CDR3 size: 19 residues. The germline CDR1 and CDR2 sequences are SGHTA and FQGNSA.

This chain joins TRBV6-2 or TRBV6-3 and TRBJ1-2; 8 bases fit TRBD1. After removal of 2 bases from V and 7 bases from J, the junction contained 6 bases not matched to a gene. There are 14 residues in the CDR3. CDR1 MNHEY and CDR2 SVGEGT come from the germline V gene. The CDR3 coding sequence is TGTGCCAGCAGTTACCTAGGACAGGGAAGTGGCTACACCTTC. Amino acid sequence: CASSYLGQGSGYTF.

This CDR3 reads CASSEDRGPSNQPQHF. The CDR3 region has the DNA TGTGCCAGTAGTGAGGACAGGGGGCCTTCCAATCAGCCCCAGCATTTT. V and J are TRBV19 and TRBJ1-5; 11 nucleotides agree with TRBD1. The CDR3 is 16 residues long. Per germline, CDR1 LNHDA and CDR2 SQIVND (reference sequence). Trimming cost V 5 bases and J 3 bases; bases outside gene matches: 6.

The sample holds a few counts of this clonotype. The V gene is TRBV27, the J gene TRBJ1-6; TRBD1 agrees at 9 bases. In germline, CDR1 is MNHEY, CDR2 SMNVEV (reference sequence). V shed 5 bases and J 7 bases; nucleotides not matched to a gene: 6. This CDR3 comprises 15 residues. The CDR3 nucleotides read TGTGCCAGCAGTGACCCGACAGGGGGGAATTCACCCCTCCACTTT. This translates into CASSDPTGGNSPLHF.

This clonotype appeared a few times. The chain combines TRBV12-3 or TRBV12-4 with TRBJ2-5; D might be TRBD1 (6 bases). CDR3 length equals 14 residues. The V and J ends lost 2 bases and 7 bases respectively, with 14 bases between them. The CDR3 DNA reads as TGTGCCAGCAGTTTATCAGGGGCCCCGGCGACCCAGTACTTC. The encoded protein is CASSLSGAPATQYF.

In this sample, this clonotype turned up a few times. The CDR3 sequence: CASSLGIAFEAFF. The DNA for the CDR3 is TGCGCCAGCAGCTTGGGTATCGCCTTTGAAGCTTTCTTT. This chain joins TRBV5-1 and TRBJ1-1; D is unresolved. This CDR3 region has 13 residues. The germline V gene encodes CDR1 SGHRS and CDR2 YFSETQ. The V gene lost 0 bases and the J gene lost 7 bases, with 10 bases spanning the gap.

The chain uses TRBV20-1 and TRBJ2-7; no reliable D call. V was shortened by 5 bases and J by 3 bases, with 14 bases between the two germline ends. The CDR3 runs 13 residues. Germline CDR1 DFQATT, CDR2 SNEGSKA (reference sequence). CDR3 coding DNA: TGCAGTGCTGCGCCCCCGGACCACTACGAGCAGTACTTC. Its protein is CSAAPPDHYEQYF.

The table lists this clonotype with a count of one. This sequence joins TRBV20-1 and TRBJ2-2, with a tentative D call TRBD2 (5 bases). The V gene lost 5 bases and the J gene lost 6 bases, with 16 bases spanning the gap. The CDR3 extends over 14 amino acids. Germline V CDR1 and CDR2: DFQATT, SNEGSKA (reference sequence). The CDR3 DNA follows: TGCAGTGCTGAGGGCCGGGCTAGTCCCGGGGAGCTGTTTTTT. It encodes CSAEGRASPGELFF.